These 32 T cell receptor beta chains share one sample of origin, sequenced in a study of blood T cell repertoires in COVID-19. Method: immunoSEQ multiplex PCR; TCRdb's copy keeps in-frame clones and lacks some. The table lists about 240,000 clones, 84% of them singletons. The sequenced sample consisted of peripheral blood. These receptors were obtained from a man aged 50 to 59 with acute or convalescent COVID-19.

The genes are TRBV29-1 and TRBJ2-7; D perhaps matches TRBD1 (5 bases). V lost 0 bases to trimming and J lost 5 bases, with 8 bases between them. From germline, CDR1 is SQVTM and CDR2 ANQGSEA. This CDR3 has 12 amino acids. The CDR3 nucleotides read TGCAGCGTTGAAGACAGGGTCCACGAGCAGTACTTC. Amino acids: CSVEDRVHEQYF.

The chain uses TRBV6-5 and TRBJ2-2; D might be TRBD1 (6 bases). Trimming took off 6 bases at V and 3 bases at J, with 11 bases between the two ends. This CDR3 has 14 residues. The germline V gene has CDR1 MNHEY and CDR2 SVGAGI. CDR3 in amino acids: CASSKTGYTGELFF. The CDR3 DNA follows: TGTGCCAGCAGCAAGACAGGATACACCGGGGAGCTGTTTTTT.

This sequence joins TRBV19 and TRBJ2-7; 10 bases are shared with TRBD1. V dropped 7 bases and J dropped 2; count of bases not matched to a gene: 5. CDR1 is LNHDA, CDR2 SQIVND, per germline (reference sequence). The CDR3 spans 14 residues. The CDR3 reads CASTLGQGAYEQYF. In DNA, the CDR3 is TGTGCCAGTACCCTAGGACAGGGGGCCTACGAGCAGTACTTC.

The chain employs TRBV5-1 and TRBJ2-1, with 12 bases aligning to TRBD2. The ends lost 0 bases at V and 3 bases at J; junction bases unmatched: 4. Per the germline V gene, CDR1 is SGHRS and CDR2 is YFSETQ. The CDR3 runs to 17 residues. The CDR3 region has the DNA TGCGCCAGCAGCTTGGCTAGCGGGGGGGCCGGCTACAATGAGCAGTTCTTC. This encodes CASSLASGGAGYNEQFF.

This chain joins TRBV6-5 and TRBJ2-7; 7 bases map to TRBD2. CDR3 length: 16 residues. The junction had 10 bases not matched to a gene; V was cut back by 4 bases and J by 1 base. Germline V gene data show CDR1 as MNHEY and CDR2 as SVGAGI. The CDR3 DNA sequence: TGTGCCAGCAGTTCCGGGAGGCCCGGGGCGTCCTACGAGCAGTACTTC. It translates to CASSSGRPGASYEQYF.

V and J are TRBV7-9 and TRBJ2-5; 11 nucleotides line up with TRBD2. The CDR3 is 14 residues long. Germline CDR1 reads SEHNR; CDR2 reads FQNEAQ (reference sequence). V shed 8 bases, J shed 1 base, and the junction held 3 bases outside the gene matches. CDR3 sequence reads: CASRTSGRQETQYF. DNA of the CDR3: TGTGCCAGCCGGACTAGCGGGCGCCAAGAGACCCAGTACTTC.

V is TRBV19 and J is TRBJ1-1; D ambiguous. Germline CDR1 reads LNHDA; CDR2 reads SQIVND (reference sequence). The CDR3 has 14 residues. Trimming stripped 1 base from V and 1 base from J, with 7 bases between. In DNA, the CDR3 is TGTGCCAGTAGTATAGCGGCGGAGAACACTGAAGCTTTCTTT. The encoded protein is CASSIAAENTEAFF.

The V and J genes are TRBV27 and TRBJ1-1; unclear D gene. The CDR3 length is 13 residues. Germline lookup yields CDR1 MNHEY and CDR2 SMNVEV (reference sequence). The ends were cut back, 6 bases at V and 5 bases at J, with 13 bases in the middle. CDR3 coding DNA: TGTGCCAGCAGGTCCCTATCCCGGACTGAAGCTTTCTTT. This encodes CASRSLSRTEAFF.

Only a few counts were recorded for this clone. The CDR3 sequence is CASRRLETRRYGYTF. As DNA, the CDR3 is TGTGCCAGCAGACGACTAGAGACCAGGCGCTATGGCTACACCTTC. The V call is TRBV6-5, the J call TRBJ1-2, with no clear D. CDR1 and CDR2 (germline): MNHEY, SVGAGI. The CDR3 runs 15 residues. The germline V and J ends were trimmed by 6 bases and 4 bases, with 18 bases remaining between them.

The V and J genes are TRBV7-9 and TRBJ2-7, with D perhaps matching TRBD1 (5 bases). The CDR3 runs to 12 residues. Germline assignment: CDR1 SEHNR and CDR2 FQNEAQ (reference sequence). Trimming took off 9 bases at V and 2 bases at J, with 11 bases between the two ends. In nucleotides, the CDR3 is TGTGCCAGGACAGTCAAGACCTACGAGCAGTACTTC. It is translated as CARTVKTYEQYF.

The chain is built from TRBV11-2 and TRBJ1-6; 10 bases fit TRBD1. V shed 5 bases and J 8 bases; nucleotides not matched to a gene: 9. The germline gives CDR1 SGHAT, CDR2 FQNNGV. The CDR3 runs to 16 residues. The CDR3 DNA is TGTGCCAGCAGCACGACAGGGGGCGGTCGATATTCACCCCTCCACTTT. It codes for CASSTTGGGRYSPLHF.

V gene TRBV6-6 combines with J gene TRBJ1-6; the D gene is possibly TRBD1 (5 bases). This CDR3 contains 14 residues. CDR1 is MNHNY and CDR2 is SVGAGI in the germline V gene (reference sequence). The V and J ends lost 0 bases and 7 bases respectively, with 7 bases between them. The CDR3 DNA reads TGTGCCAGCAGTTACTCGGGGCGGAATTCACCCCTCCACTTT. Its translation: CASSYSGRNSPLHF.

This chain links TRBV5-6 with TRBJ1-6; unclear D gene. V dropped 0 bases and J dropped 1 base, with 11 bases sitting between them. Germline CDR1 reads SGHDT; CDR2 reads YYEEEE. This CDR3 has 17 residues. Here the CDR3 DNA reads TGTGCCAGCAGCTTGGACAGCACGGCTTCCTATAATTCACCCCTCCACTTT. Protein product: CASSLDSTASYNSPLHF.

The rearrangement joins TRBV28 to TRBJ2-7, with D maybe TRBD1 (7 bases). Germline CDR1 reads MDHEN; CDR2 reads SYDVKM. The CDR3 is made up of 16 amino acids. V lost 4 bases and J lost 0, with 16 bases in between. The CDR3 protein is CASSSPGDRSSYEQYF. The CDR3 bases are TGTGCCAGCAGTTCCCCGGGGGACAGAAGCTCCTACGAGCAGTACTTC.

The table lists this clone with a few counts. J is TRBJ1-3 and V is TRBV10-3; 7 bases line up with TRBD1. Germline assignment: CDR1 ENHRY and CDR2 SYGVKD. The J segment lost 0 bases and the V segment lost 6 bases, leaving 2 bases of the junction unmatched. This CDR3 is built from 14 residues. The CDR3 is CAIRGQSSGNTIYF. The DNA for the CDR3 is TGTGCCATCAGGGGACAGAGCTCTGGAAACACCATATATTTT.

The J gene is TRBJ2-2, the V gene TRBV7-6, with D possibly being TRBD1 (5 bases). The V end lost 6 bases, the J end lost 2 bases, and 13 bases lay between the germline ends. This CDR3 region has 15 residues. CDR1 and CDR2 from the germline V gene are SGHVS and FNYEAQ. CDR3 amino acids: CASRGQGSNTGELFF. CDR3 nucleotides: TGTGCCAGCAGGGGGCAGGGCTCTAACACCGGGGAGCTGTTTTTT.

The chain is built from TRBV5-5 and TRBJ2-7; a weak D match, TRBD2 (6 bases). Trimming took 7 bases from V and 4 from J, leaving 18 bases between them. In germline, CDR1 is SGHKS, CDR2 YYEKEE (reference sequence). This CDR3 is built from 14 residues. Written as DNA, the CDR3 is TGTGCCAGCTTCGTGGGGGGAGTTCTTTACGAGCAGTACTTC. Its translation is CASFVGGVLYEQYF.

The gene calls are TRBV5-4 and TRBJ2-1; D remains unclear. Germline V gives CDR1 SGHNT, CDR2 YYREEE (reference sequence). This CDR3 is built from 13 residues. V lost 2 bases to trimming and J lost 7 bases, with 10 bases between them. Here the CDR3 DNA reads TGTGCCAGCAGCTTCGCTACAGAGAATGAGCAGTTCTTC. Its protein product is CASSFATENEQFF.

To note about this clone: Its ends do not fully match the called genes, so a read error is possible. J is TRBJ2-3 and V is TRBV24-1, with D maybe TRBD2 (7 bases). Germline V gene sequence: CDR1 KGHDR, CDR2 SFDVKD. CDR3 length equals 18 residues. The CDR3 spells CATREGGAAIGITDTQYF. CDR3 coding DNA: TGTGCCACCCGTGAGGGGGGGGCGGCAATTGGGATCACAGATACGCAGTATTTT.

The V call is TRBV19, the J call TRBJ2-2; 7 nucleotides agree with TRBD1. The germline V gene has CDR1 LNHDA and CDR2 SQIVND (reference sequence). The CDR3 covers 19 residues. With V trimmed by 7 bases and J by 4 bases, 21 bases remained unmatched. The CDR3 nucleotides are TGTGCCAGTACTGGGGATCGAACAGGGGTGTGGGTGGGCACCGGGGAGCTGTTTTTT. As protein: CASTGDRTGVWVGTGELFF.

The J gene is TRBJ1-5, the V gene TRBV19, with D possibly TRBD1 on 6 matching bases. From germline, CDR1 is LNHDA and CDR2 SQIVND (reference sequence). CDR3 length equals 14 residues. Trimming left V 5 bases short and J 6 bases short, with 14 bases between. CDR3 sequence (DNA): TGTGCCAGTAGTTCACAGGGTGTTGGTCAGCCCCAGCATTTT. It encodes CASSSQGVGQPQHF. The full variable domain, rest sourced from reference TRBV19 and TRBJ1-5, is DGGITQSPKYLFRKEGQNVTLSCEQNLNHDAMYWYRQDPGQGLRLIYYSQIVNDFQKGDIAEGYSVSREKKESFPLTVTSAQKNPTAFYLCASSSQGVGQPQHFGDGTRLSIL.

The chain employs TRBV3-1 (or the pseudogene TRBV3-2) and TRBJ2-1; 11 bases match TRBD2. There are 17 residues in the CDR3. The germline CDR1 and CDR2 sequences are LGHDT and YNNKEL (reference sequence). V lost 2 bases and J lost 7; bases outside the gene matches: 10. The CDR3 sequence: CASSQRGTSGRGNEQFF. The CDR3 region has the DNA TGTGCCAGCAGCCAAAGGGGAACTAGCGGGAGAGGTAATGAGCAGTTCTTC.

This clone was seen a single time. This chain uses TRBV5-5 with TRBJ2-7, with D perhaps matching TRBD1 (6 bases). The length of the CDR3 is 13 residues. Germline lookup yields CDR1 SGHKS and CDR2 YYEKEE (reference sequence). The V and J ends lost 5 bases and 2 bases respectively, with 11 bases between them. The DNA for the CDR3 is TGTGCCAGCAGTTTTGGACAGACCTACGAGCAGTACTTC. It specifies CASSFGQTYEQYF.

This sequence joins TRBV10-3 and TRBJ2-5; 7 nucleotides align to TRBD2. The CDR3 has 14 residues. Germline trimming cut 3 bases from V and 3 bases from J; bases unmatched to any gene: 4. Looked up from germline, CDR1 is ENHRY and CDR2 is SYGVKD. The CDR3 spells CAISDGLAEETQYF. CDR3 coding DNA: TGTGCCATCAGTGACGGGCTAGCGGAAGAGACCCAGTACTTC.

The CDR3 loop reads CASGDSPFNSPLHF. The CDR3 coding sequence is TGTGCTAGTGGTGACAGCCCGTTTAATTCACCCCTCCACTTT. The chain uses TRBV12-5 and TRBJ1-6, with D possibly matching TRBD1 (5 bases). Per germline, CDR1 LGHNT and CDR2 FRNRAP. This CDR3 has 14 residues. Trimming cost V 5 bases and J 6 bases, with 11 bases left between them.

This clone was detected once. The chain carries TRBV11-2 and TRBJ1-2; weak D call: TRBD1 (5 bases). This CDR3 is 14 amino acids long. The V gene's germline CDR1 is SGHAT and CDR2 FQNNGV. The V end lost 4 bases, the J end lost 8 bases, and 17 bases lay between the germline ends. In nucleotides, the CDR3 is TGTGCCAGCAGCTATAGCGGGGGGTTGGGAGGCTACACCTTC. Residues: CASSYSGGLGGYTF.

This chain's CDR3 is CASSARTVLYEQYF. The CDR3 region has the DNA TGTGCCAGCAGTGCACGGACAGTCCTCTACGAGCAGTACTTC. The rearrangement joins TRBV28 to TRBJ2-7; possibly TRBD1 for D (6 bases). Trimming left V 5 bases short and J 3 bases short, with 14 bases between. The CDR3 runs to 14 residues. Germline loops: CDR1 MDHEN, CDR2 SYDVKM.

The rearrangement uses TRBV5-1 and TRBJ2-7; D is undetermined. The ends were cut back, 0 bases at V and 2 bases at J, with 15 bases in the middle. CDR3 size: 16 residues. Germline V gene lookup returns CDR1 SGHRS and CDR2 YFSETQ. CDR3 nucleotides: TGCGCCAGCAGCTTGGCCGGGTCGGCGGCCCCCTACGAGCAGTACTTC. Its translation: CASSLAGSAAPYEQYF. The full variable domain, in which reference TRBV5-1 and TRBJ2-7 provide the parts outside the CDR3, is KAGVTQTPRYLIKTRGQQVTLSCSPISGHRSVSWYQQTPGQGLQFLFEYFSETQRNKGNFPGRFSGRQFSNSRSEMNVSTLELGDSALYLCASSLAGSAAPYEQYFGPGTRLTVT.

CDR3: CASTPSGTGISEQYF. The CDR3 DNA reads TGTGCCAGCACCCCATCCGGGACAGGGATCAGCGAGCAGTACTTC. The chain uses TRBV27 and TRBJ2-7; the match to TRBD1 covers 9 bases. Trimming cost V 7 bases and J 6 bases; bases outside gene matches: 13. The V gene's germline CDR1 is MNHEY and CDR2 SMNVEV (reference sequence). The CDR3 covers 15 residues.

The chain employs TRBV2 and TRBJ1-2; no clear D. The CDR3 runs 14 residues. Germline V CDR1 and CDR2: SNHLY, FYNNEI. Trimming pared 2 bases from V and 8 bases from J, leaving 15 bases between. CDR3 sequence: CASSERQEVSGYTF. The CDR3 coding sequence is TGTGCCAGCAGTGAAAGGCAGGAGGTATCCGGCTACACCTTC.

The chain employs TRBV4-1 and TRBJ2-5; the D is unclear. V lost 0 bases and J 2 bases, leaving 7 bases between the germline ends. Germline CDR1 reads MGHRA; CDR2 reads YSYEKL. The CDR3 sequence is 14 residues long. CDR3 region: CASSQDHSQETQYF. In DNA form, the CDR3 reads TGCGCCAGCAGCCAAGACCATAGTCAAGAGACCCAGTACTTC.

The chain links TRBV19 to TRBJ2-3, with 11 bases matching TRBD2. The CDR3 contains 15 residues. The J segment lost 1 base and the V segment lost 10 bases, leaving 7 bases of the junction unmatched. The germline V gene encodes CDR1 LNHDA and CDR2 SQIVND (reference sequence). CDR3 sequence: CATSSGRPGTDTQYF. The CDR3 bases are TGTGCCACGTCTAGCGGGAGGCCAGGCACAGATACGCAGTATTTT.